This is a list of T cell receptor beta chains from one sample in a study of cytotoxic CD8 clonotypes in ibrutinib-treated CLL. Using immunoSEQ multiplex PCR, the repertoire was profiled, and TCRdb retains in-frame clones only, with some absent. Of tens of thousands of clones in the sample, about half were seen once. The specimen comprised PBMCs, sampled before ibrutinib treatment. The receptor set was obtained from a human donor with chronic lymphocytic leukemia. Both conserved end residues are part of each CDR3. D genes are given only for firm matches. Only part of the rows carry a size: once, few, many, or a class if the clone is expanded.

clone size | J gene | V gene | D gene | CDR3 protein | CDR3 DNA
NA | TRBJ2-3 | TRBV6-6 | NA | CASSRETRDCTQYF | TGTGCCAGCAGTAGAGAAACCCGGGATTGTACGCAGTATTTT
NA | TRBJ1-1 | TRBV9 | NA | CASSVVVVSNTEAFF | TGTGCCAGCAGCGTAGTAGTGGTCTCGAACACTGAAGCTTTCTTT
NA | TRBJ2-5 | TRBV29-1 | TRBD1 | CSVMPRDRGWVTQYF | TGCAGCGTGATGCCCCGGGACAGGGGTTGGGTGACCCAGTACTTC
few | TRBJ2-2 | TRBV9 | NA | CASSPPPGELFF | TGTGCCAGCAGCCCCCCTCCCGGGGAGCTGTTTTTT
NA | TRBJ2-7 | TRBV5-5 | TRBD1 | CASRVSGTGLYEQYF | TGTGCCAGCAGAGTCTCCGGGACAGGGCTTTACGAGCAGTACTTC
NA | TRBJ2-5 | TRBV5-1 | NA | CASSFQGFGGETQYF | TGCGCCAGCAGCTTCCAGGGGTTCGGGGGAGAGACCCAGTACTTC
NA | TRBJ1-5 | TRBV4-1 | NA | CASSQGAGEGQPQHF | TGCGCCAGCAGCCAAGGGGCAGGGGAGGGTCAGCCCCAGCATTTT
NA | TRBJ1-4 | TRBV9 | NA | CASSRGTLANEKLFF | TGTGCCAGCAGCCGCGGGACACTTGCTAATGAAAAACTGTTTTTT
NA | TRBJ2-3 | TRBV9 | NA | CASSVGVALQKANTQYF | TGTGCCAGCAGCGTAGGAGTCGCCTTGCAGAAGGCTAATACGCAGTATTTT
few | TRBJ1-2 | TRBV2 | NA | CASSEQGYGYTF | TGTGCCAGCAGTGAACAGGGCTATGGCTACACCTTC
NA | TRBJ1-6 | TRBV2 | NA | CASSEGGNSPLHF | TGTGCCAGCAGTGAAGGGGGCAATTCACCCCTCCACTTT
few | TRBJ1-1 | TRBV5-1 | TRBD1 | CASSFQGDTEAFF | TGCGCCAGCAGCTTCCAGGGGGACACTGAAGCTTTCTTT
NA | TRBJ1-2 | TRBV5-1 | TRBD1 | CASSSYRTGGDGYTF | TGCGCCAGCAGCTCCTACCGGACAGGGGGCGATGGCTACACCTTC
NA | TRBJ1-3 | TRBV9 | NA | CASSAYKDYSGNTIYF | TGTGCCAGCAGCGCATACAAGGATTACTCTGGAAACACCATATATTTT
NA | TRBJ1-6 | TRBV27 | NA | CASSPKGHQYNSPLHF | TGTGCCAGCAGCCCCAAGGGACACCAGTATAATTCACCCCTCCACTTT
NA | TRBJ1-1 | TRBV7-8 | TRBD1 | CASRQLISGQGPEAFF | TGTGCCAGCAGACAACTCATATCGGGACAGGGTCCTGAAGCTTTCTTT
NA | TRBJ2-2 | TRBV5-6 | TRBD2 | CASSFPSGVLNTGELFF | TGTGCCAGCAGCTTCCCTAGCGGGGTCCTAAACACCGGGGAGCTGTTTTTT
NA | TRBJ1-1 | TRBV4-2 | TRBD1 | CASSLMTGDTEAFF | TGTGCCAGCAGCCTTATGACAGGGGACACTGAAGCTTTCTTT
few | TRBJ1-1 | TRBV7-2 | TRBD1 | CASSRGQGAEAFF | TGTGCCAGCAGCAGAGGACAGGGGGCTGAAGCTTTCTTT
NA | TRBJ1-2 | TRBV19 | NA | CASSIEINYGYTF | TGTGCCAGTAGTATAGAGATTAACTATGGCTACACCTTC
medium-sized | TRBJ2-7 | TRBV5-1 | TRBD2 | CASSPPSGLGYEQYF | TGCGCCAGCAGCCCACCATCGGGACTAGGCTACGAGCAGTACTTC
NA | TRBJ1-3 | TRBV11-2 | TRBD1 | CASSLDRAGGNTIYF | TGTGCCAGCAGCCTAGACAGGGCTGGCGGAAACACCATATATTTT
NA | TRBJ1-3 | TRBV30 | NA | CAWSVYWGPNRRNTIYF | TGTGCCTGGAGTGTATATTGGGGTCCAAATCGGAGAAACACCATATATTTT
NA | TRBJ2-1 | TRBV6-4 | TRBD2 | CASSVDVAGGTHNEQFF | TGTGCCAGCAGTGTTGACGTAGCGGGGGGAACCCACAATGAGCAGTTCTTC
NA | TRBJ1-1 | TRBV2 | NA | CASISSGVNTEAFF | TGTGCCAGCATAAGTTCCGGGGTGAACACTGAAGCTTTCTTT
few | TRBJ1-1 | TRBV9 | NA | CASSAGRHRNTEAFF | TGTGCCAGCAGCGCGGGGCGGCACAGGAACACTGAAGCTTTCTTT
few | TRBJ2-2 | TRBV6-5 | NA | CASSYGWLRTGELFF | TGTGCCAGCAGTTACGGGTGGTTAAGGACCGGGGAGCTGTTTTTT
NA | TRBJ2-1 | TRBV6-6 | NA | CASSYPLVQSWFF | TGTGCCAGCAGTTACCCCCTTGTGCAGAGCTGGTTCTTC
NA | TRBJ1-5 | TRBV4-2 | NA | CASSPDGGLRNQPQHF | TGTGCCAGCAGCCCCGACGGGGGGTTGCGCAATCAGCCCCAGCATTTT
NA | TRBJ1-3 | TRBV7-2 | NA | CASSLNLGNSGNTIYF | TGTGCCAGCAGCTTAAATCTGGGAAACTCTGGAAACACCATATATTTT
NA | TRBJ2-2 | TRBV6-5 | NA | CASRSSTGELFF | TGTGCCAGCAGATCTTCCACCGGGGAGCTGTTTTTT
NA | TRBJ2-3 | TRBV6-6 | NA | CASSGGGSTDTQYF | TGTGCCAGTTCTGGGGGGGGCAGCACAGATACGCAGTATTTT
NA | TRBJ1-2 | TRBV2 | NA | CARPTGEIWGYTF | TGTGCCAGGCCGACAGGAGAAATCTGGGGCTACACCTTC
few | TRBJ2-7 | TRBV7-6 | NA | CASSFNSYEQYF | TGTGCCAGCAGCTTCAATTCCTACGAGCAGTACTTC
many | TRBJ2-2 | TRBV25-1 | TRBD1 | CASSVPGQGANTGELFF | TGTGCCAGCAGTGTACCGGGACAGGGGGCGAACACCGGGGAGCTGTTTTTT
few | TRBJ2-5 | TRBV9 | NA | CASGTRETQYF | TGTGCCAGCGGGACCCGAGAGACCCAGTACTTC
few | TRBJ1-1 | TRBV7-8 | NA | CASIPMLMDTEAFF | TGTGCCAGCATCCCCATGCTTATGGATACTGAAGCTTTCTTT
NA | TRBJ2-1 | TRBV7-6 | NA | CASNHGQGGEQFF | TGTGCCAGCAACCACGGCCAAGGGGGTGAGCAGTTCTTC
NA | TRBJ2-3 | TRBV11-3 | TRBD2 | CASSLGAGGPSGTDTQYF | TGTGCCAGCAGCTTAGGAGCGGGGGGGCCTTCTGGCACAGATACGCAGTATTTT
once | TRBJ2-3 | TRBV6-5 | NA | CASSRDLTTDTQYF | TGTGCCAGCAGTAGGGACCTGACCACAGATACGCAGTATTTT
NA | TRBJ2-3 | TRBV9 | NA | CASEGGGPRDTQYF | TGTGCAAGCGAAGGGGGGGGACCTCGGGATACGCAGTATTTT
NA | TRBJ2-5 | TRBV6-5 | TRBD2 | CASSHSGVKETQYF | TGTGCCAGCAGCCATAGCGGGGTGAAAGAGACCCAGTACTTC
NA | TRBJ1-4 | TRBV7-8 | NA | CASSPGYGNEKLFF | TGTGCCAGCAGCCCGGGATACGGAAATGAAAAACTGTTTTTT
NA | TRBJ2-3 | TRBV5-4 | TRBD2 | CASSPGGSGDTQYF | TGTGCCAGCAGCCCGGGGGGTAGCGGGGATACGCAGTATTTT
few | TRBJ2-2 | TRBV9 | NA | CASSVDRVRAGELFF | TGTGCCAGCAGCGTAGACAGGGTTAGAGCCGGGGAGCTGTTTTTT
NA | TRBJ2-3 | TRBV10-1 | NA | CASSESKGGANTDTQYF | TGCGCCAGCAGTGAGTCTAAGGGGGGGGCCAACACAGATACGCAGTATTTT
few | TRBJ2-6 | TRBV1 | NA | CTSSSGAQSRANVLTF | TGCACCAGCAGCTCAGGTGCACAAAGTCGGGCCAACGTCCTGACTTTC
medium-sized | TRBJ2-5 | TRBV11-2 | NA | CASSFRETQYF | TGTGCCAGCAGCTTCCGAGAGACCCAGTACTTC
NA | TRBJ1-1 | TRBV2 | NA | CASSVGRVGTEAFF | TGTGCCAGCAGTGTAGGCAGGGTGGGGACTGAAGCTTTCTTT
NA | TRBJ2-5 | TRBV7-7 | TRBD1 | CASSSGTGGAAQYF | TGTGCTAGCAGCTCGGGGACAGGGGGGGCGGCCCAGTACTTC
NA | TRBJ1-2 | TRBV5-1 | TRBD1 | CASSLEGQETYGYTF | TGCGCCAGCAGCTTGGAGGGACAGGAGACCTATGGCTACACCTTC
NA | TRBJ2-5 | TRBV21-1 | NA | CASSKRPLQETQYF | TGTGCCAGCAGCAAGCGGCCGCTACAAGAGACCCAGTACTTC
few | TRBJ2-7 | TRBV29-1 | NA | CSVVKGSEQYF | TGCAGCGTTGTAAAGGGATCCGAGCAGTACTTC